A selection of T cell receptor beta chains follows, all from one sample in a study of vaccination effects on CD4 cells after COVID-19. No antigen has been identified for these receptors. The data were produced by immunoSEQ multiplex PCR, yet TCRdb's version contains in-frame clones alone and is incomplete. In the table there are 24,000 or so clones, roughly two thirds of which are singletons. The source was CD4+ T cells from PBMCs cultured with SARS-CoV-2 spike peptides, collected after COVID-19 vaccination. The receptors originated from a human donor who received a COVID-19 vaccine. Both conserved end residues are part of each CDR3. Each record gives: V gene, J gene, CDR3 protein.

TRBV5-6	TRBJ1-5	CASSLGKRTGNQPQHF
TRBV19	TRBJ1-5	CASRSRDPNQPQHF
TRBV18	TRBJ2-4	CASSPTSGVLMDF
TRBV10-1	TRBJ2-1	CASTPGGSSYNEQFF
TRBV11-1	TRBJ2-1	CASSLAGSFEQFF
TRBV4-1	TRBJ2-7	CASSQHGTEYF
TRBV27	TRBJ1-1	CASSSLFEEGASVFAFF
TRBV29-1	TRBJ2-7	CSVTTSGRSHEQYF
TRBV7-2	TRBJ1-3	CASSFSGTRGNTIYF
TRBV30	TRBJ2-3	CAWSLGQGRTDTQYF
TRBV15	TRBJ1-3	CATSRVIQDTIYF
TRBV5-8	TRBJ2-5	CASSLAGGLETQYF
TRBV24-1	TRBJ2-2	CATSDATGPKLGTGELFF
TRBV6-1	TRBJ2-7	CASSEMRGPLAYEQYF
TRBV6-5	TRBJ2-7	CASSTGGGYEQYF
TRBV5-1	TRBJ2-2	CASSPRGGVPVAGELFF
TRBV15	TRBJ1-1	CATSRVGGPNTEAFF
TRBV27	TRBJ2-1	CASSLMGAIRNEQFF
TRBV23-1	TRBJ1-2	CASSQSTGNYGYTF
TRBV6-6	TRBJ1-2	CASSYSKGSTGGYTF
TRBV5-4	TRBJ2-7	CASRDTGQKSYEQYF
TRBV5-6	TRBJ1-2	CASSLVGLNREGGYTF
TRBV5-1	TRBJ2-1	CASSLDGSGGAVLF
TRBV9	TRBJ2-7	CASSVAVAGQDEQYF
TRBV10-3	TRBJ1-1	CAISYRENTEAFF
TRBV10-2	TRBJ1-2	CASSESTWIVYGYTF
TRBV24-1	TRBJ2-2	CATSDRTGGRVGELFF
TRBV18	TRBJ1-1	CASSSQGAANTEAFF
TRBV3-1/TRBV3-2	TRBJ1-5	CASSHDQGQPQHF
TRBV30	TRBJ1-5	CAWSVGFGGGLGNQPQHF
TRBV9	TRBJ1-1	CASSIEGQLNTEAFF
TRBV25-1	TRBJ1-6	CASMRTGYNSPLHF
TRBV5-4	TRBJ2-3	CASSGALRGGADTQYF
TRBV29-1	TRBJ1-5	CSVTPGDSNQPQHF
TRBV29-1	TRBJ2-1	CSVRGQRSYNEQFF
TRBV29-1	TRBJ2-5	CSVEMGAGARETQYF
TRBV4-1	TRBJ2-2	CASSQETRQRFGELFF
TRBV25-1	TRBJ2-2	CATSGLAGTGELFF
TRBV5-4	TRBJ2-2	CASSLGLAGESGELFF
TRBV6-5	TRBJ2-5	CASSYSWGEGWGTQYF
TRBV6-4	TRBJ2-3	CASSATLSWDTQYF
TRBV11-2	TRBJ1-1	CASSSISTEAFF
TRBV10-1	TRBJ2-1	CASLPPRGKGIDEQFF
TRBV5-4	TRBJ1-2	CASSLAGLGSNGYTF
TRBV10-3	TRBJ2-5	CAISESPAGRQETQYF
TRBV5-4	TRBJ2-5	CASSLEVISQETQYF
TRBV5-1	TRBJ2-3	CASRTGPTSDTQYF
TRBV20-1	TRBJ2-5	CSASALLAGNQETQYF
TRBV21-1	TRBJ2-2	CASSKDRGAGELFF
TRBV6-5	TRBJ1-5	CASSSGQINQPQHF
TRBV6-5	TRBJ1-1	CASSYQGDTEAFF
TRBV12-3/TRBV12-4	TRBJ1-5	CASSQGHDQPQHF
TRBV24-1	TRBJ2-2	CATSDREVPTGELFF
TRBV10-2	TRBJ1-1	CASSIQGNGAEAFF